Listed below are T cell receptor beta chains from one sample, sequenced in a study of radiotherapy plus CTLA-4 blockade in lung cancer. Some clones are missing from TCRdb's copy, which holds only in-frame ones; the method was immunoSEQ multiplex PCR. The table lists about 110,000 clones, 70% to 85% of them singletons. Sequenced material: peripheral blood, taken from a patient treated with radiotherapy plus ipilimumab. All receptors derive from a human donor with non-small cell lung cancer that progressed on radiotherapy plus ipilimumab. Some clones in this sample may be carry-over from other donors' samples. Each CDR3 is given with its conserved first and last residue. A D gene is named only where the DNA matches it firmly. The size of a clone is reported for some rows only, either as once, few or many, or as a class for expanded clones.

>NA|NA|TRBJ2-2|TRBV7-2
CASRQTGIGELFF
TGTGCCAGCCGACAAACAGGGATCGGGGAGCTGTTTTTT
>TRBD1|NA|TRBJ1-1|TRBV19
CASSKDRGGTEAFF
TGTGCCAGTAGTAAAGACAGGGGTGGGACTGAAGCTTTCTTT
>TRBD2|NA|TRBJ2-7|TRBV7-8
CASSPLAGWYEQYF
TGTGCCAGCAGCCCTTTAGCGGGGTGGTACGAGCAGTACTTC
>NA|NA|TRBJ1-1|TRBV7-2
CASRGYVNTEAFF
TGTGCCAGCAGAGGGTATGTGAACACTGAAGCTTTCTTT
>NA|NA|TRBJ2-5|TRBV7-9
CASSPGSSETQYF
TGTGCCAGCAGCCCAGGGTCCAGCGAGACCCAGTACTTC
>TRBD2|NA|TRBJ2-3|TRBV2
CASRKTSGGDTQYF
TGTGCCAGCAGGAAAACTAGCGGGGGGGATACGCAGTATTTT
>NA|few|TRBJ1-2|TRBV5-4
CASRGRGRGGYTF
TGTGCCAGCAGGGGCCGGGGGCGAGGTGGCTACACCTTC
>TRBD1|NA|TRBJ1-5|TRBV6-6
CASIGQGSGQPQHF
TGTGCCAGCATCGGACAGGGAAGTGGACAGCCCCAGCATTTT
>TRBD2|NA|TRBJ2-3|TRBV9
CASSDPINTGGPDTQYF
TGTGCCAGCAGCGACCCAATTAACACGGGGGGGCCAGATACGCAGTATTTT
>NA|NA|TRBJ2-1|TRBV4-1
CASSQDLVSYNEQFF
TGCGCCAGCAGCCAAGATCTCGTCTCCTACAATGAGCAGTTCTTC
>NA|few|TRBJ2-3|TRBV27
CASSLRPGRTDTQYF
TGTGCCAGCAGTTTACGGCCCGGCAGGACAGATACGCAGTATTTT
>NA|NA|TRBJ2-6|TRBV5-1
CASSLQSTSSGANVLTF
TGCGCCAGCAGCTTGCAGTCCACGAGCTCTGGGGCCAACGTCCTGACTTTC
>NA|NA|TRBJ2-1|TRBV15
CATSRGRGRGSSYNEQFF
TGTGCCACCAGCAGAGGTCGTGGGAGGGGGAGCTCCTACAATGAGCAGTTCTTC
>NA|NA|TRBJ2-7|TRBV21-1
CASSSQLNRAAGEQYF
TGTGCCAGCAGCAGCCAGCTGAACAGGGCCGCAGGGGAGCAGTACTTC
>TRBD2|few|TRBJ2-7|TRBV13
CASSLAGGGRYEQYF
TGTGCCAGCAGCTTAGCGGGAGGGGGGAGATACGAGCAGTACTTC
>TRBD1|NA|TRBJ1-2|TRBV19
CASGPGQENYGYTF
TGTGCCAGTGGCCCCGGACAGGAAAATTATGGCTACACCTTC
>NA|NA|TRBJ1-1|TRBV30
CAWNRVLTEAFF
TGTGCCTGGAACCGGGTCCTGACTGAAGCTTTCTTT
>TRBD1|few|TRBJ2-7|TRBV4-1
CASSRDRVLDEQYF
TGCGCCAGCAGCCGGGACAGGGTATTAGACGAGCAGTACTTC
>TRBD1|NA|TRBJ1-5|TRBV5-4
CASSLDRGLGQPQHF
TGTGCCAGCAGCTTAGACAGGGGGCTCGGTCAGCCCCAGCATTTT
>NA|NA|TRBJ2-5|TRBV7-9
CASSPQGETQYF
TGTGCCAGCAGCCCACAGGGCGAGACCCAGTACTTC
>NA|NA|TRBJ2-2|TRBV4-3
CASSQEGGSPFGELFF
TGCGCCAGCAGCCAAGAAGGGGGGTCTCCCTTCGGGGAGCTGTTTTTT
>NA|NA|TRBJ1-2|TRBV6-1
CASSKQGSDGYTF
TGTGCCAGCAGCAAACAGGGCTCGGATGGCTACACCTTC
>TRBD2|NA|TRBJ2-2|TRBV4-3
CASSQLAGGPTGELFF
TGCGCCAGCAGCCAACTAGCGGGGGGGCCCACCGGGGAGCTGTTTTTT
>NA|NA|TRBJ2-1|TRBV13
CASSLGLRTSPSSYNEQFF
TGTGCCAGCAGCTTAGGCCTAAGAACTAGCCCGAGCTCCTACAATGAGCAGTTCTTC
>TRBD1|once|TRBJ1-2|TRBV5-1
CASRVSGGYNYGYTF
TGCGCCAGCAGGGTCTCAGGGGGATATAACTATGGCTACACCTTC